Listed below are T cell receptor beta chains from one sample, sequenced in a study of T cells in Graves' hyperthyroidism and ophthalmopathy. Via MiXCR, TCRdb re-called the multiplex PCR reads, giving one row per CDR3 protein. The sample holds a few hundred thousand distinct CDR3 sequences, 15% to 20% seen once. Material: blood. These receptors originate from a woman aged 18-29 years with Graves' hyperthyroidism. The CDR3 runs from the conserved cysteine through the conserved F or W. A D gene is named only where the DNA matches it firmly. Expanded clones are given a class, and other clones once, few, many or no size at all.

size	D	V	J	DNA	CDR3
NA	NA	TRBV4-1	TRBJ2-2	TGCGCCAGCAGCCAGGCCGACAACGGTCCCGGGGAGCTGTTTTTT	CASSQADNGPGELFF
many	NA	TRBV7-2	TRBJ1-5	TGTGCCAGCAGCTTCGGGAGAGATCAGCCCCAGCATTTT	CASSFGRDQPQHF
many	NA	TRBV5-1	TRBJ1-3	TGCGCCAGCAGCTTGGTGGGCGCAGCCCTGGACACCATATATTTT	CASSLVGAALDTIYF
many	TRBD1	TRBV30	TRBJ1-1	TGTGCCTGGGCGACAGGGATGTTGAACACTGAAGCTTTCTTT	CAWATGMLNTEAFF
NA	NA	TRBV6-2/TRBV6-3	TRBJ1-1	TGTGCCAGCACCACCCCATCCGGGGCAGGCACTGAAGCTTTCTTT	CASTTPSGAGTEAFF
NA	NA	TRBV4-1	TRBJ1-5	TGCGCCAGCAGCCAAGATCCAACCGCGACACGGAACTATCAGCCCCAGCATTTT	CASSQDPTATRNYQPQHF
many	NA	TRBV20-1	TRBJ2-7	TGCAGTGCTGAGGACCTAAGTGGGGAGCAGTACTTC	CSAEDLSGEQYF
NA	TRBD1	TRBV28	TRBJ1-5	TGTGCCAGCAGTTGGGGACAGGGTAGCAATCAGCCCCAGCATTTT	CASSWGQGSNQPQHF
NA	TRBD1	TRBV24-1	TRBJ2-2	TGTGCCACCAGTGATTCCTCGTCGGGACAGGGGGCGAGCACCGGGGAGCTGTTTTTT	CATSDSSSGQGASTGELFF
many	NA	TRBV5-1	TRBJ1-1	TGCGCCGGCAGCTTGAGCTCGCCTGGTGGCGAAGCTTTCTTT	CAGSLSSPGGEAFF
many	NA	TRBV30	TRBJ1-1	TGTGCCTGGGACCGGGACAAGCTAATGAACACTGAAGCTTTCTTT	CAWDRDKLMNTEAFF
NA	NA	TRBV6-1	TRBJ2-7	TGTGCCAGCAACTTACGGATTGACTCCTACGAGCAGTACTTC	CASNLRIDSYEQYF
many	NA	TRBV20-1	TRBJ1-1	TGCAGTGCTAGACGCGAAAACATGAACACTGAAGCTTTCTTT	CSARRENMNTEAFF
few	NA	TRBV27	TRBJ2-3	TGTGCCAGCAGTCCGAACCTCCCCTTTTTCGACGATACGCAGTATTTT	CASSPNLPFFDDTQYF
NA	TRBD1	TRBV6-5	TRBJ1-5	TGTGCCAGCAGTTACGGGACAGGGGGTGAGGGCCAGCCCCAGCATTTT	CASSYGTGGEGQPQHF
NA	TRBD1	TRBV12-5	TRBJ1-5	TGTGCTAGTGGTTTGGGGGGACAGGGTGGACAGCCCCAGCATTTT	CASGLGGQGGQPQHF
many	NA	TRBV6-1	TRBJ1-1	TGTGCCAGCAGCGAAAGACAGTATGCTGAAGCTTTCTTT	CASSERQYAEAFF
many	NA	TRBV6-1	TRBJ1-2	TGTGCCAGCAGTGAAGGGCAGACAAGTTATGGCTACACCTTC	CASSEGQTSYGYTF
many	NA	TRBV5-1	TRBJ2-5	TGCGCCAGCAGCGAAAGGACAAGGGAGACCCAGTACTTC	CASSERTRETQYF
many	NA	TRBV7-9	TRBJ2-2	TGTGCCAGCAGCCTTGACAGTGCAGGGGAGCTGTTTTTT	CASSLDSAGELFF
many	NA	TRBV27	TRBJ2-5	TGTGCCAGCACGGGCATAGGAGGGAATGATGAGACCCAGTACTTC	CASTGIGGNDETQYF
NA	NA	TRBV27	TRBJ1-5	TGTGCCAGCAGTTTATTCGGGCAGACCAATCAGCCCCAGCATTTT	CASSLFGQTNQPQHF
many	NA	TRBV15	TRBJ1-2	TGTGCCACCAGCAGAGATCCGATCACAGTTACTGGCTACACCTTC	CATSRDPITVTGYTF
once	TRBD1	TRBV11-2	TRBJ1-1	TGTGCCAGCAGCTTCCCGACAGGGATCCAGGCTGAAGCTTTCTTT	CASSFPTGIQAEAFF
many	TRBD1	TRBV6-4	TRBJ2-2	TGTGCCAGGGCGGGGTCCAGGGGGCTTTTCGGCGAAGACACCGGGGAGCTGTTTTTT	CARAGSRGLFGEDTGELFF
many	NA	TRBV7-2	TRBJ2-7	TGTGCCAGCAGCTCCGACAGGTTATCCTACGAGCAGTACTTC	CASSSDRLSYEQYF
few	NA	TRBV4-2	TRBJ2-5	TGTGCCAGCAGCCGAGGAGGCGCGGGGCCAGAGGAGACCCAGTACTTC	CASSRGGAGPEETQYF
many	TRBD1	TRBV10-3	TRBJ1-2	TGTGCCATCAGTGAGGCCAACAGGGGAGGTGGCTACACCTTC	CAISEANRGGGYTF
few	NA	TRBV27	TRBJ1-1	TGTGCCAGCAGTTTTCAGGGGCCCGTTACGAACACTGAAGCTTTCTTT	CASSFQGPVTNTEAFF
many	TRBD1	TRBV7-6	TRBJ2-6	TGTGCCAGCAGCTTAGCGAGGGGACAGGGGAATACTGGGGCCAACGTCCTGACTTTC	CASSLARGQGNTGANVLTF
once	NA	TRBV27	TRBJ2-7	TGTGCCAGCAGTTACCGGGACAAGACCTACGAGCAGTACTTC	CASSYRDKTYEQYF
once	NA	TRBV5-1	TRBJ1-1	TGCGCCAGCAGCACCAAAGGGCCCATGAACACTGAAGCTTTCTTT	CASSTKGPMNTEAFF
few	NA	TRBV25-1	TRBJ1-2	TGTGCCAGCAGTGGATCTAGGCGGTATGGCTACACCTTC	CASSGSRRYGYTF
many	TRBD1	TRBV20-1	TRBJ2-5	TGCAGTGCTAGGGGGCAGGGGGCGATGGAGACCCAGTACTTC	CSARGQGAMETQYF
many	NA	TRBV11-2	TRBJ2-7	TGTGCCAGCAGCTCCCCCCAGGGGAAAAGGGTTCCCTACGAGCAGTACTTC	CASSSPQGKRVPYEQYF
many	NA	TRBV12-3/TRBV12-4	TRBJ2-7	TGTGCCAGCAGTTTAGGGTGGGTTCGGGTTAACTTC	CASSLGWVRVNF